Here is one T cell receptor beta chain with its context. This clonotype occurred a few times. The clone's antigen remains unknown. No qualities accompany the bases; no much larger clone lies one base away. CDR1 and CDR2 are drawn from the germline V gene: MDHEN, SYDVKM. The CDR3 measures 18 amino acids from cysteine to phenylalanine. Kept here is only the CDR3 DNA, which spans 54 bases and is read in frame from base 1. V is cut back by 2 bases and J by 0 bases, with 13 bases in the junction unmatched. Library preparation used 5' RACE. These reads were obtained on an Illumina HiSeq 2500. A second PCR of 7 to 11 cycles was performed with a sample-barcoded 5' primer and a J-beta primer mix. A unique molecular identifier was introduced onto each TCR beta cDNA molecule by a template-switch 5' adaptor carrying 12 random nucleotides. Each sample yielded at least 3 million CDR3-containing paired-end reads. All of the RNA was converted into first-strand cDNA using the Mint cDNA synthesis kit, with a TRBC-specific oligonucleotide serving as the primer. After uracil-DNA glycosylase treatment, a first 18-cycle PCR used universal primers M1SS and BC2_uni_R on all cDNA. The paper's data handling went like this. Each sample was normalized by randomly selecting 1 million high-quality reads, each carrying a distinct molecular identifier. Reads sharing molecular identifiers were discarded rather than binned into consensus sequences. MiTCR, set to a Q25 quality threshold and the strictest error-elimination algorithm, was used for CDR3 identification, clonotype clustering and error correction. A nonparametric unseen species model with Euler transformation was used to estimate a lower bound on total TCR beta diversity. The public reads were reprocessed in TCRdb via fastp at Q25 and MiXCR, keeping in-frame beta chains. One record per CDR3 amino acid sequence lists the most common genes and DNA. These V and J calls rely on TCRdb rather than the paper's analysis. Here the sample has about 930,000 distinct CDR3 sequences; roughly 29% occur a single time. The ten most abundant clones make up about 9.4% of the sample.

The sample comes from a study of blood T cells in healthy people across ages (dated by TCRdb to 2015 to 2017). Notes on the research overall: Template switching captured roughly one uniquely barcoded TCR beta cDNA molecule per two T cells in model experiments. To track age-related changes in TCR beta repertoire diversity, the study relied on deep sequencing normalized with unique cDNA molecular identifiers. The donors were divided into four age groups: young (average around 16 years), middle-aged (about 41), aged (roughly 66) and long-lived (roughly 88). Two additional independent replicas of 1 million unique cDNA reads from the same blood draw were analyzed for two donors (one aged 18 to 30 and one aged 80 or older). Beyond this particular receptor, the publication reports: Compared with the aged group, the long-lived group had more naive CD4+ T cells, fewer expanded clones and increased TCR diversity, a pattern suggesting age selection. Conclusive comparison of naive and antigen-experienced compartments was prevented by the profiling of bulk unsorted PBMCs. Observed TCR beta diversity per million T cells fell roughly linearly with age, and a significant reduction was already apparent by age about 43. A strong correlation was found between observed TCR beta diversity and the percentage of naive T cells measured by flow cytometry. Because the CMV infection status of the donors was unknown, age-related changes in expanded clonotypes may potentially have been confounded. Estimates of total diversity based on one million sequenced T cells were considered lower bounds and underestimates.

The donors were roughly 38 Caucasian individuals from Russia, aged roughly 6 to 100 years, who were systemically healthy. Each donor gave about 9.2 milliliters of peripheral blood, drawn into EDTA-treated Vacutainer tubes. Ficoll-Paque density-gradient centrifugation was used to isolate PBMCs, with at least 6.5 million per sample. Total RNA, at least 6 micrograms per sample, was extracted from PBMCs with Trizol reagent. Naive CD45RAhigh/CD27high T cell percentages were measured by flow cytometry on a PBMC aliquot from every donor. These data also featured in a second study, about T cells of mothers and their children. The other study reports the following: The donors were nine systemically healthy Caucasian individuals, made up of three mothers and their six children. cDNA synthesis used all of the extracted RNA, with roughly 1.5 ug of RNA in each 15 ul reaction. In the second PCR, the M1S primer introduced both the sample barcodes and 2-4 random nucleotides. Over 8.5 million TCR beta CDR3 reads came from each mother, compared with some 3 million reads from each child. Thymic selection shapes the output of TCR recombination in a similar way in related and unrelated pairs, and inherited differences have a minor effect. Normalized repertoire overlap was always found to be slightly, but never significantly, higher in related mother-child pairs than in unrelated mother-child pairs. No persistent microchimeric T cell clones were found, with a detection sensitivity of approximately 100 clones per million clonotypes. Deep NGS was used in the study to compare the TCR beta repertoires of mothers and children and to look for features that separate related mother-child pairs from unrelated individuals. On average, the children were around 11 +/- 4 years old, while the mothers were approximately 40 +/- 4 years old. After adapter ligation was performed with NEBNext reagents, the libraries were sequenced on an Illumina HiSeq 2000 with 100+100 nt paired-end reads. To prevent cross-contamination, the mother and child libraries were prepared a month apart and were sequenced in separate runs. Each donor had between about 450,000 and 2,100,000 distinct TCR beta clonotypes identified. Naive TCR beta clonotypes were estimated from low-frequency clonotypes matched to each donor's FACS-determined naive share, without sorting.

The chain is encoded by TRBV28 joined to TRBJ2-7; TRBD1 matches 7 bases in the middle. This receptor was taken from a woman aged 40-49 years in good health. The specimen sequenced was blood. Read as DNA, the sequence is TGTGCCAGCAGTTTAGGGGCAAATTGGGACAGAGCCTCCTACGAGCAGTACTTC. Translation gives CASSLGANWDRASYEQYF.